This T cell receptor beta chain was captured by sequencing in a study of blood T cells in healthy people across ages (dated by TCRdb to about 2015). Some background on the complete study: In model experiments, roughly one uniquely barcoded TCR beta cDNA molecule per two T cells was captured by template switching. The donors were divided into four age groups: young (average about 15 years), middle-aged (approximately 39), aged (about 60) and long-lived (about 80). The study measured age-related changes in TCR beta repertoire diversity using deep sequencing normalized with unique cDNA molecular identifiers. For two donors (one aged 18 to 29 and one aged 80 or older), the study analyzed two additional independent replicas of 1 million unique cDNA reads from the same blood draw.

The donors were 40 or so Caucasian individuals from Russia, aged roughly 6 to 100 years, who were systemically healthy. Each donor gave around 9.5 milliliters of peripheral blood, collected into EDTA-treated Vacutainer tubes. Ficoll-Paque density-gradient centrifugation was used to isolate PBMCs, with at least 7 million obtained per sample. Trizol reagent was used to extract total RNA from the PBMCs, yielding at least 5 micrograms per sample. Naive CD45RAhigh/CD27high T cell percentages were measured by flow cytometry on a PBMC aliquot from every donor. This clonotype was seen a few times. The specificity of this receptor is unknown. No base quality information exists; no much larger clone differs at one position. The CDR3 runs 16 amino acids, cysteine and phenylalanine included. The retained sequence is limited to the CDR3, 48 bases, with the frame set at the first base. CDR1 and CDR2 (DFQATT, SNEGSKA) derive from the germline V gene (reference sequence). V is pruned by 2 bases and J by 4 bases, leaving 10 bases of the junction without a gene match.

The study at large found these results: Total diversity estimates from one million sequenced T cells were considered lower bounds and underestimates. There was a strong correlation between observed TCR beta diversity and the percentage of naive T cells measured by flow cytometry. Conclusive comparison of naive and antigen-experienced compartments was prevented by the profiling of bulk unsorted PBMCs. As age increased, observed TCR beta diversity per million T cells dropped in a roughly linear way, and a significant reduction was already evident by age approximately 40. Donor CMV infection status was unknown, potentially confounding age-related changes in expanded clonotypes. The long-lived group showed more naive CD4+ T cells, fewer expanded clones and increased TCR diversity than the aged group, suggesting age selection.

Library preparation used 5' RACE. The instrument given in TCRdb is Illumina HiSeq 2500. The second PCR ran for roughly 6 to 11 cycles and used a J-beta primer mix along with a sample-barcoded 5' primer. Each TCR beta cDNA molecule received a unique molecular identifier from a template-switch 5' adaptor carrying 12 random nucleotides. At least 2.5 million CDR3-containing paired-end reads were obtained from each sample. First-strand cDNA was synthesized from all RNA with the Mint cDNA synthesis kit, primed by a TRBC-specific oligonucleotide. After uracil-DNA glycosylase treatment, a first 18-cycle PCR used universal primers M1SS and BC2_uni_R on all cDNA. From the authors' description of their analysis: For normalization, 1 million high-quality reads were randomly selected from each sample, with every read carrying a distinct molecular identifier. Instead of being binned into consensus sequences, reads with shared molecular identifiers were discarded. CDR3 identification, clonotype clustering and error correction used MiTCR with a Q25 quality threshold and the strictest error-elimination algorithm. A nonparametric unseen species model with Euler transformation was used to estimate a lower bound on total TCR beta diversity. TCRdb took the public reads, trimmed them with fastp at Q25, ran MiXCR for clone calling and kept in-frame beta chains. Records with the same CDR3 protein are collapsed into one entry carrying the most frequent genes and DNA. TCRdb's processing, not the authors' own work, is the source of the V and J calls. The sample has about 930,000 distinct CDR3 sequences on record, around 29% of them singletons. The top ten constitute approximately 10% of the sample.

These records were also assigned to another study, of T cells of mothers and their children. As that second paper reports: Nine systemically healthy Caucasian individuals served as donors, namely three mothers together with their six children. cDNA synthesis used all of the extracted RNA, with approximately 1.4 ug of RNA in each 15 ul reaction. Sample barcodes and 2-4 random nucleotides were added via the M1S primer in the second PCR. More than 8 million TCR beta CDR3 reads were obtained from each mother, and approximately 3 million reads were obtained from each child. Thymic selection shapes the output of TCR recombination in a similar way in related and unrelated pairs, and inherited differences have a minor effect. Normalized repertoire overlap was always slightly but never significantly higher in related than unrelated mother-child pairs. With a sensitivity of approximately 92 clones per million clonotypes, no persistent microchimeric T cell clones were detected. In the study, deep NGS was used to compare the TCR beta repertoires of mothers and children, and features distinguishing related mother-child pairs from unrelated individuals were sought. The mean age was roughly 36 +/- 4 years for the mothers and 11 +/- 4 years for the children. Libraries were sequenced on Illumina HiSeq 2000 with 100+100 nt paired-end reads after adapter ligation with NEBNext reagents. Mother and child libraries were prepared a month apart and sequenced in separate runs to prevent cross-contamination. Each donor had between about 500,000 and 2,300,000 distinct TCR beta clonotypes identified. Naive TCR beta clonotypes were estimated from low-frequency clonotypes matched to each donor's FACS-determined naive share, without sorting.

Recombination linked TRBV20-1 to TRBJ2-5, and TRBD2 aligns with 10 junction nucleotides. This receptor was identified in a woman aged 40 to 50 in good health. Sequenced sample: blood. The nucleotide sequence reads TGCAGTGCTAGATTCCTGGGACTAGCGAGGGTAGAGACCCAGTACTTC. This sequence encodes CSARFLGLARVETQYF.